One sample yielded the 10 T cell receptor beta chains listed below, sequenced in a study of PD-1 blockade in classical Hodgkin lymphoma. All the patients suffered relapse after autologous stem cell transplantation, and brentuximab vedotin exposure differed. Method: immunoSEQ multiplex PCR; TCRdb's copy keeps in-frame clones and lacks some. Among tens of thousands of clones listed, over 70% were seen once. Material: peripheral blood mononuclear cells (PBMCs), obtained at baseline. The receptors here all came from a human donor with classical Hodgkin lymphoma.

A few counts support this clone. The rearrangement uses TRBV19 and TRBJ1-1, with TRBD1 matching over 7 bases. Looked up from germline, CDR1 is LNHDA and CDR2 is SQIVND (reference sequence). The V gene end was trimmed by 6 bases and the J gene end by 0 bases; junction bases not matched to a gene: 7. The CDR3 covers 15 residues. The chain's CDR3 is CASRPATGVNTEAFF. In DNA form, the CDR3 reads TGTGCCAGTAGACCCGCCACAGGGGTGAACACTGAAGCTTTCTTT. The full variable domain, in which reference TRBV19 and TRBJ1-1 provide the parts outside the CDR3, is DGGITQSPKYLFRKEGQNVTLSCEQNLNHDAMYWYRQDPGQGLRLIYYSQIVNDFQKGDIAEGYSVSREKKESFPLTVTSAQKNPTAFYLCASRPATGVNTEAFFGQGTRLTVV.

This clone was seen a few times. J is TRBJ1-1 and V is TRBV11-3; no reliable D call. Germline CDR1 SGHNT, CDR2 YENEEA. The V and J ends lost 3 bases and 8 bases respectively, with 13 bases between them. There are 13 residues in the CDR3. The CDR3 sequence: CASSFARMEEAFF. The CDR3, as DNA: TGTGCCAGCAGCTTCGCTCGAATGGAAGAAGCTTTCTTT.

This clone showed up just once. V is TRBV7-7 and J is TRBJ2-2; 7 positions match TRBD1. The germline V gene encodes CDR1 SSHAT and CDR2 FNYEAQ (reference sequence). The CDR3 sequence is 14 residues long. The junction had 2 bases not matched to a gene; V was cut back by 5 bases and J by 2 bases. CDR3 coding DNA: TGTGCCAGCAGCGGGGACAGCAACACCGGGGAGCTGTTTTTT. Protein sequence: CASSGDSNTGELFF.

Written as DNA, the CDR3 is TGTGCCAGCAGTGAACCGGGGTCGGCGAACATTCAGTACTTC. It encodes CASSEPGSANIQYF. This sequence joins TRBV25-1 and TRBJ2-4; D might be TRBD2 (5 bases). Trimming cost V 2 bases and J 7 bases, with 12 bases left between them. CDR3 size: 14 residues. Germline V gene lookup returns CDR1 MGHDK and CDR2 SYGVNS.

The chain carries TRBV11-3 and TRBJ1-1, with 9 nucleotides matching TRBD1. This CDR3 has 15 amino acids. Germline CDR1 SGHNT, CDR2 YENEEA. V shed 1 base and J 4 bases; nucleotides not matched to a gene: 4. The CDR3 is CASSLGQGGGTEAFF. The CDR3 DNA reads as TGTGCCAGCAGCTTAGGACAGGGGGGAGGCACTGAAGCTTTCTTT.

This chain links TRBV19 with TRBJ1-1; 7 bases map to TRBD1. V shed 4 bases and J 6 bases; nucleotides not matched to a gene: 5. Germline V gene data show CDR1 as LNHDA and CDR2 as SQIVND (reference sequence). The CDR3 has 13 amino acids. CDR3 in DNA: TGTGCCAGTAGTACGGGACAGTTCGCTGAAGCTTTCTTT. Protein sequence: CASSTGQFAEAFF.

The chain is built from TRBV6-5 and TRBJ1-1; 7 positions agree with TRBD1. The trim removed 6 bases at V and 4 bases at J, leaving 8 bases unmatched. The CDR3 is 14 residues long. Germline loops: CDR1 MNHEY, CDR2 SVGAGI. The CDR3 is CASRPRQGGTEAFF. The CDR3, as DNA: TGTGCCAGCAGACCCAGACAGGGCGGCACTGAAGCTTTCTTT.

The gene calls are TRBV5-8 and TRBJ1-1; TRBD1 matches 9 bases. J lost 7 bases, V lost 4 bases, and 8 bases had no gene match. CDR3 length: 14 amino acids. Per germline, CDR1 SGHTS and CDR2 YDEGEE. The chain's CDR3 is CASSRVQGAGEAFF. In DNA, the CDR3 is TGTGCCAGCAGCCGGGTACAGGGGGCCGGTGAAGCTTTCTTT.

This chain links TRBV12-5 with TRBJ2-4, with a tentative D call TRBD2 (5 bases). CDR3 length: 16 residues. The ends were cut back, 2 bases at V and 1 base at J, with 12 bases in the middle. Germline V CDR1 and CDR2: LGHNT, FRNRAP. The CDR3 nucleotides read TGTGCTAGTGGTTTGATCGGGATGAGTGCCAAAAACATTCAGTACTTC. Protein sequence: CASGLIGMSAKNIQYF.

The chain has TRBV10-1 and TRBJ2-5, with D tentatively TRBD1 (6 bases). This CDR3 is built from 13 residues. The V end was cut by 3 bases, the J end by 1 base, with 6 bases between. CDR1 and CDR2 from the germline V gene are WNHNN and SYGVQD (reference sequence). The chain's CDR3 is CASSDRGQETQYF. In DNA form, the CDR3 reads TGCGCCAGCAGTGACAGGGGCCAAGAGACCCAGTACTTC.